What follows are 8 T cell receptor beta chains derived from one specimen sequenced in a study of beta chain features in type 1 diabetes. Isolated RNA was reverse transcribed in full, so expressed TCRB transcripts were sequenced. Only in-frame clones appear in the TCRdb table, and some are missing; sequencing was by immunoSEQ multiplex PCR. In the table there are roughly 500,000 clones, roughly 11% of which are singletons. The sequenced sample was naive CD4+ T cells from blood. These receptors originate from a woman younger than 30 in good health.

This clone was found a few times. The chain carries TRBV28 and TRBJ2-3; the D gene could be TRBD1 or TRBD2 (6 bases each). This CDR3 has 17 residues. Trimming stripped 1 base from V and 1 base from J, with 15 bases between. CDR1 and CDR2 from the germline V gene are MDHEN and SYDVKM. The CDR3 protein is CASSLFLGGGGTDTQYF. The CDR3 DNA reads TGTGCCAGCAGTTTATTTCTCGGGGGCGGAGGCACAGATACGCAGTATTTT.

The CDR3 DNA reads as TGTGCCACCAGCAGCCCGGGACAGGGGGTCTCCTACGAGCAGTACTTC. Amino acids: CATSSPGQGVSYEQYF. The V gene is TRBV15, the J gene TRBJ2-7; 11 nucleotides line up with TRBD1. V dropped 3 bases and J dropped 0; count of bases not matched to a gene: 4. Germline V gene sequence: CDR1 LNHNV, CDR2 YYDKDF (reference sequence). The CDR3 sequence is 16 residues long.

The CDR3 protein is CASSLVLAKETQYF. CDR3 DNA: TGTGCCAGCAGCTTAGTCTTAGCCAAAGAGACCCAGTACTTC. The chain carries TRBV11-2 and TRBJ2-5; D gene uncertain. The length of the CDR3 is 14 residues. Trimming pared 1 base from V and 3 bases from J, leaving 9 bases between. Germline assignment: CDR1 SGHAT and CDR2 FQNNGV. Drawing the rest from reference TRBV11-2 and TRBJ2-5, the complete variable domain is EAGVAQSPRYKIIEKRQSVAFWCNPISGHATLYWYQQILGQGPKLLIQFQNNGVVDDSQLPKDRFSAERLKGVDSTLKIQPAKLEDSAVYLCASSLVLAKETQYFGPGTRLLVL.

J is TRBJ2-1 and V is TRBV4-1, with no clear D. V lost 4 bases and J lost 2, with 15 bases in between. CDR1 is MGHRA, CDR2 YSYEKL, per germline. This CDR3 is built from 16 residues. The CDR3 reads CASSPQSAGPYNEQFF. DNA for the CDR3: TGCGCCAGCAGCCCCCAGTCTGCTGGCCCCTACAATGAGCAGTTCTTC.

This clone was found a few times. The CDR3 region is CASSEGAVSQPQHF. CDR3 bases: TGTGCCAGCAGTGAGGGGGCAGTCTCTCAGCCCCAGCATTTT. The chain recombines TRBV25-1 with TRBJ1-5; tentatively, D is TRBD1 (6 bases). The germline gives CDR1 MGHDK, CDR2 SYGVNS. The CDR3 is 14 residues long. V was shortened by 3 bases and J by 6 bases, with 12 bases between the two germline ends.

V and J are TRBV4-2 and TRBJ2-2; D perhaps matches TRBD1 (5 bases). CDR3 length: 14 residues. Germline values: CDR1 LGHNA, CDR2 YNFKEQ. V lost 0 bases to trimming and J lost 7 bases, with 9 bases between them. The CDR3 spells CASSQDRVNGELFF. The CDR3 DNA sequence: TGTGCCAGCAGCCAAGACAGGGTAAACGGGGAGCTGTTTTTT.

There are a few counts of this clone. The CDR3: CASSLDGGRVSYEQYF. The CDR3 DNA sequence: TGTGCCAGCAGCTTAGACGGGGGGCGCGTCTCCTACGAGCAGTACTTC. The chain joins TRBV7-2 to TRBJ2-7; perhaps TRBD2 as D (7 bases). Trimming removed 1 base from V and 0 bases from J, with 13 bases in between. CDR1 is SGHTA, CDR2 FQGNSA, per germline. The CDR3 length is 16 residues.

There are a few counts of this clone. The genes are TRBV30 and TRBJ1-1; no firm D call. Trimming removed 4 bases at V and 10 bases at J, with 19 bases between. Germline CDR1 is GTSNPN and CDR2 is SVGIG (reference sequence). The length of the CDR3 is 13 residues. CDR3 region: CAWKTSLNGGAFF. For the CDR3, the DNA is TGTGCCTGGAAGACGTCTCTGAACGGTGGAGCTTTCTTT.